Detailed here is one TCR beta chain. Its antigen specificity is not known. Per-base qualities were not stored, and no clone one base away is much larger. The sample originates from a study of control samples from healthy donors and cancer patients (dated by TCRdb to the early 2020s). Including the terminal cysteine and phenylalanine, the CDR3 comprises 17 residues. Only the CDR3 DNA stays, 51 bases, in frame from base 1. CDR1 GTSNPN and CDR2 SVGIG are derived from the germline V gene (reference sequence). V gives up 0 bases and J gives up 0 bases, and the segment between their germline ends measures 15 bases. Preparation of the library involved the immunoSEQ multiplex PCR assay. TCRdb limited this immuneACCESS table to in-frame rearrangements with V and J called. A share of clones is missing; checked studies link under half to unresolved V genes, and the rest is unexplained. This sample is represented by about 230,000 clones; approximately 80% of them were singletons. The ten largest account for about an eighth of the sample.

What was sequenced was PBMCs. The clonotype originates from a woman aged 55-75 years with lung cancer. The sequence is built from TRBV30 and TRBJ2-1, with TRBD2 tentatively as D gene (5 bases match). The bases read TGTGCCTGGAGTGTACATGAAGGAGGCCACTCCTACAATGAGCAGTTCTTC. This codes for CAWSVHEGGHSYNEQFF.